This T cell receptor (beta chain) was sequenced in a study of identical twins. Study-wide results and caveats: The study found weaker excess twin sharing in beta out-of-frame sequences. Memory repertoires showed no such pattern, whereas abundant cord blood beta clonotypes carried fewer insertions.

Using its own MiXCR run on the 5' RACE reads, TCRdb lists one record per CDR3 protein. The sample lists approximately 230,000 distinct CDR3 sequences, 6.5% to 8% occurring once. Germline-derived CDR1 and CDR2 are WSHSY and SAAADI. The CDR3 extends over 15 amino acids. The V end lost 5 bases, the J end lost 6 bases, and 20 bases lay between the germline ends. This clonotype was seen at least ten times. Its antigen is as yet unknown. In addition, the sample was reused for a study of T cells expressing NK-cell markers. This second report adds: In several experiments, sorting was confined to alpha-beta TCR T cells through use of an anti-gamma-delta TCR antibody.

The gene calls are TRBV10-2 and TRBJ2-7; maybe TRBD1 (7 bases). The specimen was CD8+ T cells sorted from blood. The sequence came from a young woman in good health. This CDR3 reads CASSPRQGGKSEQYF. The DNA for the CDR3 is TGCGCCAGCAGTCCAAGACAGGGAGGAAAGAGCGAGCAGTACTTC.